These 11 T cell receptor beta chains were sequenced from one sample in a study of glioma-infiltrating T cells after dendritic cell vaccination. Repertoires were generated with immunoSEQ multiplex PCR, while TCRdb's copy carries only in-frame clones and drops some. The sample contains tens of thousands of clones, approximately 80% of which appear only once. Sequenced material: blood, taken before dendritic cell vaccination. The source of these receptors is a human donor with glioblastoma.

This chain joins TRBV2 and TRBJ1-1, with D possibly matching TRBD1 (5 bases). Trimming removed 3 bases from V and 0 bases from J, with 8 bases in between. The CDR3 consists of 14 residues. CDR1 is SNHLY and CDR2 is FYNNEI in the germline V gene. The CDR3 region has the DNA TGTGCCAGCAGTGATCAGGGCATGAACACTGAAGCTTTCTTT. This gives the protein CASSDQGMNTEAFF.

The chain joins TRBV15 to TRBJ2-7; unclear D gene. The CDR3 covers 12 residues. Trimming took off 0 bases at V and 3 bases at J, with 3 bases between the two ends. Germline V gene sequence: CDR1 LNHNV, CDR2 YYDKDF (reference sequence). This CDR3 reads CATSRDGYEQYF. The CDR3 DNA sequence: TGTGCCACCAGCAGAGACGGCTACGAGCAGTACTTC.

This clone was detected only once. The genes are TRBV4-2 and TRBJ2-5, with D possibly being TRBD2 (6 bases). Deletions cut 2 bases from V and 1 base from J, with 11 bases between. CDR3 length: 15 residues. Germline CDR1 is LGHNA and CDR2 is YNFKEQ. CDR3 DNA sequence: TGTGCCAGCAGCCAATCTCCGGGACTCCAAGAGACCCAGTACTTC. It specifies CASSQSPGLQETQYF.

The V call is TRBV6-5, the J call TRBJ1-6, with 8 bases fitting TRBD1. The trim removed 2 bases at V and 9 bases at J, leaving 3 bases unmatched. The CDR3 runs 14 residues. Germline CDR1 MNHEY, CDR2 SVGAGI. The CDR3 coding sequence is TGTGCCAGCAGTTACACCGGGACAGGTTCACCCCTCCACTTT. It yields the protein CASSYTGTGSPLHF.

The CDR3 sequence is CATSRESGTGYSYNEQFF. CDR3 DNA: TGTGCCACCAGCAGAGAATCCGGGACAGGGTATTCCTACAATGAGCAGTTCTTC. The gene calls are TRBV15 and TRBJ2-1; 9 positions match TRBD1. Germline V lookup: CDR1 LNHNV, CDR2 YYDKDF (reference sequence). This CDR3 comprises 18 residues. The ends lost 0 bases at V and 1 base at J; junction bases unmatched: 7.

This clone came up a few times. V usage is TRBV4-2 and J usage is TRBJ2-2; possible D gene TRBD2, 6 bases. The V end lost 6 bases, the J end lost 6 bases, and 20 bases lay between the germline ends. CDR1 is LGHNA and CDR2 is YNFKEQ in the germline V gene. CDR3 length: 16 amino acids. CDR3 in amino acids: CASSLSGTGGSGELFF. As DNA, the CDR3 is TGTGCCAGCAGTCTCTCCGGGACTGGCGGGTCCGGGGAGCTGTTTTTT.

This clone was observed a handful of times. The chain links TRBV6-5 to TRBJ1-2; a possible D gene is TRBD1 (6 bases). The CDR3 contains 13 residues. The germline CDR1 and CDR2 sequences are MNHEY and SVGAGI. The V gene lost 5 bases and the J gene lost 1 base, with 8 bases spanning the gap. The CDR3 spells CASSRTDNYGYTF. Here the CDR3 DNA reads TGTGCCAGCAGTCGGACAGATAACTATGGCTACACCTTC.

J is TRBJ2-7 and V is TRBV6-1; D is undetermined. This CDR3 has 15 amino acids. Germline V gene lookup returns CDR1 MNHNS and CDR2 SASEGT. V lost 8 bases and J 2 bases, leaving 19 bases between the germline ends. CDR3 sequence: CASLPWQEETYEQYF. CDR3 DNA: TGTGCCAGCCTCCCCTGGCAGGAAGAAACCTACGAGCAGTACTTC.

This clone was counted only a few times. The chain is built from TRBV5-1 and TRBJ2-7, with a tentative D call TRBD1 (5 bases). CDR3 length equals 15 residues. Trimming cost V 2 bases and J 3 bases, with 15 bases left between them. Per the germline V gene, CDR1 is SGHRS and CDR2 is YFSETQ. Here the CDR3 DNA reads TGCGCCAGCAGCTTAAGTGCCTCAGGGTTCTACGAGCAGTACTTC. This translates into CASSLSASGFYEQYF.

The rearrangement links TRBV7-8 to TRBJ1-1; a weak D match, TRBD1 (5 bases). This CDR3 spans 14 amino acids. V dropped 1 base and J dropped 3 bases, with 9 bases sitting between them. Germline V gene lookup returns CDR1 SGHVS and CDR2 FQNEAQ. The CDR3 sequence is CASSLVQGYTEAFF. In DNA, the CDR3 is TGTGCCAGCAGCTTAGTGCAGGGTTACACTGAAGCTTTCTTT.

This chain connects TRBV7-2 to TRBJ1-5; 9 bases are shared with TRBD1. This CDR3 has 16 residues. V was clipped by 1 base and J by 7 bases; unmatched bases: 8. Per germline, CDR1 SGHTA and CDR2 FQGNSA. The CDR3 is CASSLGAQGALQPQHF. The DNA for the CDR3 is TGTGCCAGCAGCTTAGGGGCACAGGGGGCTTTGCAGCCCCAGCATTTT.